The 29 T cell receptor beta chains in this list originate from one sample, sequenced in a study of blood T cell repertoires in COVID-19. Data came from immunoSEQ multiplex PCR; TCRdb stores just in-frame clones and leaves some out. This table holds about 220,000 clones, roughly 86% found once. The sequenced material came from PBMCs or T cells enriched from blood (not recorded which). These receptors all come from a woman in her 30s with acute COVID-19.

V is TRBV3-1 (or the pseudogene TRBV3-2) and J is TRBJ2-2; TRBD1 aligns across 7 bases. With 2 bases clipped from V and 6 bases from J, the junction kept 6 bases outside the gene matches. CDR3 size: 15 residues. Germline V gives CDR1 LGHDT, CDR2 YNNKEL (reference sequence). CDR3 sequence (DNA): TGTGCCAGCAGCCAATCCCAGGGGGTCCCCGGGGAGCTGTTTTTT. Amino acid sequence: CASSQSQGVPGELFF.

The gene calls are TRBV7-2 and TRBJ1-5; D may be TRBD1 (6 bases). Germline CDR1 SGHTA, CDR2 FQGNSA. The CDR3 has 14 amino acids. Trimming left V 6 bases short and J 5 bases short, with 14 bases between. The CDR3 coding sequence is TGTGCCAGCAGTAATACAGGGCGGGATCAGCCCCAGCATTTT. It codes for CASSNTGRDQPQHF.

The V and J genes are TRBV11-2 and TRBJ1-4; the D is unclear. From germline, CDR1 is SGHAT and CDR2 FQNNGV. V was pared by 3 bases and J by 1 base, with 3 bases between. The CDR3 has 13 residues. This chain's CDR3 is CASSFGTNEKLFF. The CDR3 DNA is TGTGCCAGCAGCTTCGGAACTAATGAAAAACTGTTTTTT. Combining the CDR3 with reference TRBV11-2 and TRBJ1-4 gives the whole variable domain EAGVAQSPRYKIIEKRQSVAFWCNPISGHATLYWYQQILGQGPKLLIQFQNNGVVDDSQLPKDRFSAERLKGVDSTLKIQPAKLEDSAVYLCASSFGTNEKLFFGSGTQLSVL.

The chain links TRBV5-6 to TRBJ2-1; 7 positions match TRBD1. This CDR3 is 16 amino acids long. Trimming cost V 4 bases and J 1 base; bases outside gene matches: 8. Germline CDR1 reads SGHDT; CDR2 reads YYEEEE. DNA of the CDR3: TGTGCCAGCAGCCTACAGGGGACACAATCCTACAATGAGCAGTTCTTC. Translated, it gives CASSLQGTQSYNEQFF.

The genes are TRBV5-1 and TRBJ2-3; tentatively, D is TRBD1 (7 bases). V was clipped by 0 bases and J by 2 bases, with 13 bases between them. CDR1 and CDR2 from the germline V gene are SGHRS and YFSETQ. The CDR3 spans 16 residues. CDR3: CASSLGDRDSTDTQYF. For the CDR3, the DNA is TGCGCCAGCAGCTTGGGAGACAGGGACTCCACAGATACGCAGTATTTT.

This rearrangement joins TRBV5-1 to TRBJ2-3; 7 bases align to TRBD1. V gave up 4 bases and J gave up 3 bases; unmatched junction bases: 5. The CDR3 extends over 14 amino acids. Germline CDR1 and CDR2: SGHRS and YFSETQ. CDR3 nucleotide sequence: TGCGCCAGCAGCCCGCCGACAGGGACAGATACGCAGTATTTT. This codes for CASSPPTGTDTQYF. The full variable domain, in which reference TRBV5-1 and TRBJ2-3 provide the parts outside the CDR3, is KAGVTQTPRYLIKTRGQQVTLSCSPISGHRSVSWYQQTPGQGLQFLFEYFSETQRNKGNFPGRFSGRQFSNSRSEMNVSTLELGDSALYLCASSPPTGTDTQYFGPGTRLTVL.

The chain has TRBV6-5 and TRBJ2-5; a possible D gene is TRBD2 (7 bases). CDR1 is MNHEY, CDR2 SVGAGI, per germline. The CDR3 covers 14 residues. V was pared by 6 bases and J by 4 bases, with 15 bases between. The CDR3 coding sequence is TGTGCCAGCAGCTCTTCGGGGGGCGGAGAGACCCAGTACTTC. Its protein is CASSSSGGGETQYF.

The gene calls are TRBV12-3 or TRBV12-4 and TRBJ1-1; D is perhaps TRBD1 (5 bases). CDR3 size: 12 residues. Trimming cost V 6 bases and J 3 bases, with 8 bases left between them. The CDR3 sequence is CASRQGDTEAFF. In DNA, the CDR3 is TGTGCCAGCAGGCAAGGGGACACTGAAGCTTTCTTT.

J is TRBJ2-5 and V is TRBV3-1 (or the pseudogene TRBV3-2), with a tentative D call TRBD2 (6 bases). Germline CDR1 is LGHDT and CDR2 is YNNKEL (reference sequence). V was trimmed by 5 bases and J by 2 bases, leaving 15 bases between them. The CDR3 has 15 residues. For the CDR3, the DNA is TGTGCCAGCAGCTTTGGGACTTCCTTTCAAGAGACCCAGTACTTC. It specifies CASSFGTSFQETQYF.

V usage is TRBV2 and J usage is TRBJ1-6; D is unresolved. This CDR3 comprises 15 residues. From germline, CDR1 is SNHLY and CDR2 FYNNEI. The germline V and J ends were trimmed by 7 bases and 0 bases, with 10 bases remaining between them. CDR3 nucleotide sequence: TGTGCCAGCATCGCGGAGAGCTCCTATAATTCACCCCTCCACTTT. It translates to CASIAESSYNSPLHF. Supplemented by reference TRBV2 and TRBJ1-6, the full variable domain reads EPEVTQTPSHQVTQMGQEVILRCVPISNHLYFYWYRQILGQKVEFLVSFYNNEISEKSEIFDDQFSVERPDGSNFTLKIRSTKLEDSAMYFCASIAESSYNSPLHFGNGTRLTVT.

V is TRBV7-2 and J is TRBJ2-5, with D possibly matching TRBD2 (7 bases). Germline V lookup: CDR1 SGHTA, CDR2 FQGNSA. The CDR3 consists of 15 residues. V was trimmed by 4 bases and J by 5 bases, leaving 17 bases between them. The CDR3 DNA reads as TGTGCCAGCAGCTCTGGGGGGGCCGTTTATGAGACCCAGTACTTC. Translating it yields CASSSGGAVYETQYF. Using reference TRBV7-2 and TRBJ2-5 for the parts outside the CDR3, the full variable domain is GAGVSQSPSNKVTEKGKDVELRCDPISGHTALYWYRQSLGQGLEFLIYFQGNSAPDKSGLPSDRFSAERTGGSVSTLTIQRTQQEDSAVYLCASSSGGAVYETQYFGPGTRLLVL.

The table lists this clone with a count of one. The V and J genes are TRBV4-3 and TRBJ2-1; 8 nucleotides align to TRBD2. Germline V CDR1 and CDR2: LGHNA, YSLEER. Trimming took 4 bases from V and 8 from J; bases not matched to a gene: 10. The CDR3 loop spans 15 amino acids. CDR3 sequence reads: CASSPRTGGPHEQFF. In nucleotides, the CDR3 is TGCGCCAGCAGCCCCCGAACGGGGGGGCCGCATGAGCAGTTCTTC.

This clone came up a few times. J is TRBJ1-3 and V is TRBV18; D is unresolved. The V gene lost 2 bases and the J gene lost 0 bases, with 20 bases spanning the gap. Germline lookup yields CDR1 KGHSH and CDR2 LQKENI. This CDR3 has 19 residues. The CDR3, as DNA: TGTGCCAGCTCACCAAACAGTGTTCGCCTTTCCCTCTCTGGAAACACCATATATTTT. Its protein product is CASSPNSVRLSLSGNTIYF.

J is TRBJ1-1 and V is TRBV10-3; no clear D gene. The CDR3 totals 13 residues. Germline CDR1 reads ENHRY; CDR2 reads SYGVKD. Deletions cut 2 bases from V and 5 bases from J, with 9 bases between. The CDR3 sequence: CAISETTATEAFF. As DNA, the CDR3 is TGTGCCATCAGTGAGACAACAGCAACTGAAGCTTTCTTT.

The rearrangement joins TRBV29-1 to TRBJ2-7, with unresolved D. Germline V gene sequence: CDR1 SQVTM, CDR2 ANQGSEA. The CDR3 spans 12 residues. Trimming pared 4 bases from V and 4 bases from J, leaving 11 bases between. The CDR3 coding sequence is TGCAGCGTTGTTTCTGTATATTACGAGCAGTACTTC. It encodes CSVVSVYYEQYF.

The chain links TRBV29-1 to TRBJ2-1; 8 bases are shared with TRBD1. Germline V lookup: CDR1 SQVTM, CDR2 ANQGSEA. Unmatched junction bases numbered 6, after V lost 3 bases and J lost 2 bases. This CDR3 comprises 15 residues. The CDR3 DNA is TGCAGCGTTGACGGGACAGGAGACCCCTACAATGAGCAGTTCTTC. Amino acids: CSVDGTGDPYNEQFF.

In regard to this clone: In the same sample, other DNA sequences code for this CDR3. This chain links TRBV27 with TRBJ2-1, with unresolved D. Germline CDR1 reads MNHEY; CDR2 reads SMNVEV (reference sequence). V was shortened by 5 bases and J by 6 bases, with 5 bases between the two germline ends. This CDR3 is built from 11 residues. The DNA of the CDR3 is TGTGCCAGCAGTCGGTCCAATGAGCAGTTCTTC. Amino acid sequence: CASSRSNEQFF.

The V and J genes are TRBV3-1 (or the pseudogene TRBV3-2) and TRBJ1-6; 7 bases match TRBD1. After removal of 6 bases from V and 6 bases from J, the junction contained 8 bases not matched to a gene. Germline V gene sequence: CDR1 LGHDT, CDR2 YNNKEL (reference sequence). This CDR3 spans 15 amino acids. The CDR3 here is CASRPSDRPNSPLHF. In nucleotides, the CDR3 is TGTGCCAGCAGACCCTCGGACAGGCCTAATTCACCCCTCCACTTT.

The chain links TRBV29-1 to TRBJ1-2, with 7 bases lining up with TRBD1. V was clipped by 6 bases and J by 2 bases; unmatched bases: 3. Germline V gene data show CDR1 as SQVTM and CDR2 as ANQGSEA. CDR3 length: 12 residues. The CDR3 nucleotides are TGCAGCGTCGTGACAGGGAACTATGGCTACACCTTC. Its protein is CSVVTGNYGYTF.

This chain uses TRBV5-5 with TRBJ1-1; TRBD1 matches 7 bases. The CDR3 is 13 amino acids. Germline CDR1 is SGHKS and CDR2 is YYEKEE (reference sequence). V shed 4 bases, J shed 4 bases, and the junction held 4 bases outside the gene matches. This CDR3 reads CASSRQGSTEAFF. CDR3 bases: TGTGCCAGCAGCAGACAGGGCTCCACTGAAGCTTTCTTT. Together with reference TRBV5-5 and TRBJ1-1, the CDR3 gives the full variable domain: DAGVTQSPTHLIKTRGQQVTLRCSPISGHKSVSWYQQVLGQGPQFIFQYYEKEERGRGNFPDRFSARQFPNYSSELNVNALLLGDSALYLCASSRQGSTEAFFGQGTRLTVV.

V usage is TRBV7-2 and J usage is TRBJ2-3, with 9 bases lining up with TRBD2. Germline assignment: CDR1 SGHTA and CDR2 FQGNSA. CDR3 size: 17 residues. V was clipped by 3 bases and J by 5 bases; unmatched bases: 12. CDR3 protein: CASSFVGGGDSKDTQYF. CDR3 nucleotide sequence: TGTGCCAGCAGCTTCGTCGGCGGGGGGGACTCTAAAGATACGCAGTATTTT.

V is TRBV11-2 and J is TRBJ1-1; D might be TRBD1 (6 bases). This CDR3 region has 15 residues. Trimming pared 4 bases from V and 7 bases from J, leaving 19 bases between. Germline V gives CDR1 SGHAT, CDR2 FQNNGV. The CDR3 here is CASSSWIGGENEAFF. The CDR3 DNA sequence: TGTGCCAGCAGCTCCTGGATTGGGGGCGAAAATGAAGCTTTCTTT.

The chain recombines TRBV5-1 with TRBJ2-3; the D is unclear. Germline assignment: CDR1 SGHRS and CDR2 YFSETQ. Trimming removed 0 bases at V and 5 bases at J, with 13 bases between. The CDR3 has 15 amino acids. CDR3 sequence reads: CASSLVRPGGDTQYF. The CDR3 DNA sequence: TGCGCCAGCAGCTTGGTTCGCCCTGGCGGAGATACGCAGTATTTT.

The V call is TRBV7-2, the J call TRBJ2-7; 7 positions agree with TRBD2. The CDR3 is made up of 12 amino acids. Germline-derived CDR1 and CDR2 are SGHTA and FQGNSA. V trimming: 5 bases; J trimming: 6 bases; junction bases outside the gene matches: 4. The CDR3 nucleotides read TGTGCCAGCAGCCTCAGGGAGGGCGAGCAGTACTTC. Protein sequence: CASSLREGEQYF.

This clone was counted a single time. Here the CDR3 DNA reads TGCGCCAGCAGCCAAGGGTACAGGGGAGAAAAACTGTTTTTT. It specifies CASSQGYRGEKLFF. This chain uses TRBV4-1 with TRBJ1-4; 7 bases are shared with TRBD1. There are 14 residues in the CDR3. Per the germline V gene, CDR1 is MGHRA and CDR2 is YSYEKL. J gave up 8 bases and V 1 base, and 4 bases lay outside the gene matches.

This clone was observed a few times. The gene calls are TRBV6-2 or TRBV6-3 and TRBJ1-2, with a weak D call TRBD1 (5 bases). This CDR3 contains 15 residues. Trimming removed 4 bases at V and 3 bases at J, with 15 bases between. Germline V CDR1 and CDR2: MNHEY, SVGEGT. The CDR3 region is CASSLPRARDYGYTF. The CDR3 region has the DNA TGTGCCAGCAGTTTACCTCGGGCCAGGGACTATGGCTACACCTTC.

This clone was seen once. This chain's CDR3 is CASSLLTGAIYEQYF. The DNA of the CDR3 is TGTGCCAGCAGCTTGTTAACAGGCGCTATCTACGAGCAGTACTTC. The V and J genes are TRBV5-8 and TRBJ2-7; D possibly corresponds to TRBD1 (5 bases). Germline CDR1 SGHTS, CDR2 YDEGEE. This CDR3 spans 15 amino acids. Between the trimmed V and J ends, which lost 1 base and 3 bases, there was a span of 14 bases.

This sequence joins TRBV30 and TRBJ2-1, with D possibly TRBD2 on 5 matching bases. From germline, CDR1 is GTSNPN and CDR2 SVGIG (reference sequence). This CDR3 is 11 amino acids long. With 4 bases removed from V and 9 bases from J, the gap between germline ends came to 10 bases. The DNA of the CDR3 is TGTGCCTGGACCTTCAGCGGTGAGCAGTTCTTC. It is translated as CAWTFSGEQFF. Combining the CDR3 with reference TRBV30 and TRBJ2-1 gives the whole variable domain SQTIHQWPATLVQPVGSPLSLECTVEGTSNPNLYWYRQAAGRGLQLLFYSVGIGQISSEVPQNLSASRPQDRQFILSSKKLLLSDSGFYLCAWTFSGEQFFGPGTRLTVL.

In nucleotides, the CDR3 is TGCGCCAGCAGCTTCCAGGGGCCATCGAACACTGAAGCTTTCTTT. It codes for CASSFQGPSNTEAFF. The chain is built from TRBV5-1 and TRBJ1-1, with a tentative D call TRBD1 (6 bases). Germline V gives CDR1 SGHRS, CDR2 YFSETQ. The CDR3 runs to 15 residues. The V end was cut by 2 bases, the J end by 1 base, with 12 bases between. Together with reference TRBV5-1 and TRBJ1-1, the CDR3 gives the full variable domain: KAGVTQTPRYLIKTRGQQVTLSCSPISGHRSVSWYQQTPGQGLQFLFEYFSETQRNKGNFPGRFSGRQFSNSRSEMNVSTLELGDSALYLCASSFQGPSNTEAFFGQGTRLTVV.